The 13 T cell receptor beta chains below all came from one sample that was sequenced in a study of T-cell memory formation after mild COVID-19. TCRdb analysed the 5' RACE reads with MiXCR anew, one entry per CDR3 protein. The sample includes around 100,000 distinct CDR3 sequences, 22% seen only once; the top ten take about 38%. The source material was PBMCs or a T cell subset sorted from them (not recorded which). These receptors were obtained from a man aged 18 to 29 who had mild COVID-19 (a few samples of this study predate the infection). Cell type and time point are not known.

A few counts support this clonotype. This chain joins TRBV7-9 and TRBJ1-3; TRBD1 might be the D (6 bases). V dropped 11 bases and J dropped 1 base, with 9 bases sitting between them. The germline V gene encodes CDR1 SEHNR and CDR2 FQNEAQ (reference sequence). The CDR3 contains 12 residues. The CDR3 region has the DNA TGTGCCCTCGACAGGTCTGGAAACACCATATATTTT. Its protein is CALDRSGNTIYF. The full variable domain, completed using reference TRBV7-9 and TRBJ1-3, is DTGVSQNPRHKITKRGQNVTFRCDPISEHNRLYWYRQTLGQGPEFLTYFQNEAQLEKSRLLSDRFSAERPKGSFSTLEIQRTEQGDSAMYLCALDRSGNTIYFGEGSWLTVV.

This chain links TRBV12-5 with TRBJ2-5, with TRBD2 matching over 7 bases. After removal of 3 bases from V and 5 bases from J, the junction contained 15 bases not matched to a gene. In germline, CDR1 is LGHNT, CDR2 FRNRAP. The CDR3 consists of 17 residues. The CDR3 sequence is CASGLSVSSLGRETQYF. The CDR3 DNA reads as TGTGCTAGTGGTTTATCCGTATCTTCTCTCGGGAGGGAGACCCAGTACTTC.

The chain uses TRBV6-2 or TRBV6-3 and TRBJ2-5, with 13 bases that match TRBD2. Losses at the gene ends were 5 bases for V and 2 bases for J; bases not matched to a gene: 2. The CDR3 is 15 residues long. CDR1 is MNHEY, CDR2 SVGEGT, per germline. CDR3 nucleotides: TGTGCCAGCAGTGTGACTAGCGGGGGGCAAGAGACCCAGTACTTC. Translated: CASSVTSGGQETQYF.

The chain uses TRBV6-2 or TRBV6-3 and TRBJ2-3, with D unresolved. Trimming cost V 2 bases and J 1 base, with 7 bases left between them. Germline CDR1 MNHEY, CDR2 SVGEGT. This CDR3 is built from 14 residues. DNA of the CDR3: TGTGCCAGCAGTTACGTCAGCCGCACAGATACGCAGTATTTT. Encoded protein: CASSYVSRTDTQYF.

This sequence joins TRBV5-4 and TRBJ2-7; TRBD2 matches 8 bases. Germline-derived CDR1 and CDR2 are SGHNT and YYREEE (reference sequence). V lost 0 bases and J lost 1; bases outside the gene matches: 3. The length of the CDR3 is 15 residues. The CDR3 spells CASSLVGGGSYEQYF. The CDR3 nucleotides read TGTGCCAGCAGCTTGGTCGGGGGGGGATCCTACGAGCAGTACTTC.

This clonotype was picked up a small number of times. The rearrangement joins TRBV30 to TRBJ2-3, with unresolved D. V dropped 8 bases and J dropped 5 bases, with 17 bases sitting between them. The CDR3 consists of 13 residues. Germline CDR1 is GTSNPN and CDR2 is SVGIG (reference sequence). The CDR3 loop is CAGLSGFGDTQYF. Here the CDR3 DNA reads TGTGCCGGTTTATCGGGTTTTGGAGATACGCAGTATTTT.

This clonotype occurred a few times. J is TRBJ2-1 and V is TRBV6-2 or TRBV6-3; D could derive from TRBD1 or TRBD2 (5 bases each). From germline, CDR1 is MNHEY and CDR2 SVGEGT. V lost 2 bases and J lost 2, with 7 bases in between. The length of the CDR3 is 14 residues. The CDR3 here is CASSYGGPYNEQFF. The CDR3 DNA follows: TGTGCCAGCAGTTACGGGGGTCCCTACAATGAGCAGTTCTTC.

This clonotype was seen a few times. CDR3 nucleotide sequence: TGTGCCAGCTCTCGCGATTGGGAGCAGTTCTTC. Its protein product is CASSRDWEQFF. J is TRBJ2-1 and V is TRBV18; no clear D gene. CDR1 KGHSH and CDR2 LQKENI come from the germline V gene. This CDR3 spans 11 amino acids. Between the trimmed V and J ends, which lost 6 bases and 10 bases, there was a span of 10 bases. The full variable domain, completed using reference TRBV18 and TRBJ2-1, is NAGVMQNPRHLVRRRGQEARLRCSPMKGHSHVYWYRQLPEEGLKFMVYLQKENIIDESGMPKERFSAEFPKEGPSILRIQQVVRGDSAAYFCASSRDWEQFFGPGTRLTVL.

The J gene is TRBJ1-1, the V gene TRBV4-1; D gene unclear. This CDR3 has 15 residues. V dropped 0 bases and J dropped 8 bases, with 16 bases sitting between them. The germline V gene encodes CDR1 MGHRA and CDR2 YSYEKL. CDR3 sequence (DNA): TGCGCCAGCAGCCAAGACGAGGACCCGGCCCCAGAAGCTTTCTTT. Translated: CASSQDEDPAPEAFF.

This clonotype was detected only a few times. The chain joins TRBV27 to TRBJ2-3; TRBD2 matches 10 bases. The CDR3 has 15 amino acids. J lost 3 bases, V lost 5 bases, and 5 bases had no gene match. Germline CDR1 reads MNHEY; CDR2 reads SMNVEV (reference sequence). The CDR3 DNA reads as TGTGCCAGCAGTCCCCCTAGCGGGGGAACAGATACGCAGTATTTT. It encodes CASSPPSGGTDTQYF.

This clonotype was detected a few times. The chain recombines TRBV11-2 with TRBJ2-2, with 7 bases fitting TRBD1. V was clipped by 1 base and J by 9 bases; unmatched bases: 14. From germline, CDR1 is SGHAT and CDR2 FQNNGV. This CDR3 contains 17 residues. The CDR3 nucleotides are TGTGCCAGCAGCTTAGGAATGGCAGGGGGTGATGCTAGGGAGCTGTTTTTT. Its protein product is CASSLGMAGGDARELFF.

This clonotype was observed a handful of times. The chain links TRBV19 to TRBJ2-1; D possibly matches TRBD1 or TRBD2 (5 bases each). This CDR3 has 11 amino acids. V was pared by 3 bases and J by 11 bases, with 8 bases between. Germline assignment: CDR1 LNHDA and CDR2 SQIVND (reference sequence). CDR3 coding DNA: TGTGCCAGTAGTATGGGGGAGCAGCAGTTCTTC. It is translated as CASSMGEQQFF. Using reference TRBV19 and TRBJ2-1 for the parts outside the CDR3, the full variable domain is DGGITQSPKYLFRKEGQNVTLSCEQNLNHDAMYWYRQDPGQGLRLIYYSQIVNDFQKGDIAEGYSVSREKKESFPLTVTSAQKNPTAFYLCASSMGEQQFFGPGTRLTVL.

In its sample, this clonotype was seen a few times. The chain recombines TRBV20-1 with TRBJ2-3; 10 positions match TRBD2. The CDR3 runs 16 residues. After removal of 3 bases from V and 5 bases from J, the junction contained 11 bases not matched to a gene. Germline assignment: CDR1 DFQATT and CDR2 SNEGSKA (reference sequence). The CDR3: CSASSTLAGDGDTQYF. The DNA of the CDR3 is TGCAGTGCTAGCTCTACCCTAGCGGGGGACGGAGATACGCAGTATTTT.